The T cell receptor beta chain described here comes from a study of OX40 agonist ivuxolimab in advanced cancers. General study results and limits: In general, CD8+ T cells held more expanded clones than CD4+ did, on average.

The assay was immunoSEQ multiplex PCR, and TCRdb's table has in-frame clones only and misses some. Here the sample spans just under 75,000 clones, 80% to 95% being singletons. A word on this clone: Its target is not known.

CDR3 length: 18 residues. From germline, CDR1 is SGHTA and CDR2 FQGNSA. The V gene end was trimmed by 3 bases and the J gene end by 8 bases; junction bases not matched to a gene: 13. This clonotype was sampled from an adult with an advanced solid tumor such as melanoma, head and neck, liver or kidney cancer. The chain carries TRBV7-2 and TRBJ2-1, with TRBD2 matching over 13 bases. Sequences were derived from CD4+ or CD8+ T cells sorted from blood, sampled in a trial of the OX40 agonist ivuxolimab. The CDR3 reads CASSLTGTSGIAVYEQFF. For the CDR3, the DNA is TGTGCCAGCAGCTTGACCGGGACTAGCGGGATTGCGGTTTATGAGCAGTTCTTC.